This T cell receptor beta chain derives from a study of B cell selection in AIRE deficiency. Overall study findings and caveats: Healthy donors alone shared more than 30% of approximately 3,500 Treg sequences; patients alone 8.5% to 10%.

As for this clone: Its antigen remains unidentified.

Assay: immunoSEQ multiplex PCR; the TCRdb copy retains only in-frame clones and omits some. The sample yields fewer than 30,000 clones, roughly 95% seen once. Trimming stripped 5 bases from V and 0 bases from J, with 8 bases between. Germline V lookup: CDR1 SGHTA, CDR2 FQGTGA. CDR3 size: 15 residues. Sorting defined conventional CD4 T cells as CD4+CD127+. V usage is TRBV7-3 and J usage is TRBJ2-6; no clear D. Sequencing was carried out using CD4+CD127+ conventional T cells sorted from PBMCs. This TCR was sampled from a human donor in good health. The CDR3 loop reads CASSRSSSGANVLTF. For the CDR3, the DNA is TGTGCCAGCAGCCGATCAAGCTCTGGGGCCAACGTCCTGACTTTC.